This TCR beta chain emerged from a study of T cell repertoires in cytomegalovirus infection. Notes on the study in general: Individuals carrying CMV plus the relevant HLA were identified by cumulative frequency of public TCR beta families.

This clonotype was counted a single time. What it binds is not known. V lost 3 bases, J lost 6 bases, and 15 bases lay in between. Germline V gene lookup returns CDR1 DFQATT and CDR2 SNEGSKA (reference sequence). The CDR3 is 14 residues long. TCRdb reprocessed the reads with MiXCR, giving one entry per CDR3 protein. The repertoire holds around 430,000 distinct CDR3 sequences, with roughly 46% as singletons. The chain employs TRBV20-1 and TRBJ1-5; a weak D match, TRBD1 (5 bases). Sequencing was performed on cultured PBMCs, taken from culture after CMV antigen stimulation. This TCR derives from a human donor in good health (CMV status not recorded). Some clones in this sample may be carry-over from other donors' samples. The CDR3 here is CSARATTGGQPQHF. In nucleotides, the CDR3 is TGCAGTGCTAGGGCTACTACGGGGGGTCAGCCCCAGCATTTT.